This TCR beta chain was profiled in a study of patients and donors after allogeneic stem cell transplantation. The CDR3 contains 15 residues. The ends were cut back, 0 bases at V and 6 bases at J, with 11 bases in the middle. Per germline, CDR1 MNHEY and CDR2 SVGEGT. TCRdb itself ran the RT-PCR reads through MiXCR, one entry per CDR3 protein. Of about 40,000 distinct CDR3 sequences listed, roughly 30% are singletons. The J gene is TRBJ2-2, the V gene TRBV6-2 or TRBV6-3; D might be TRBD2 (5 bases). The receptor's source is a human donor who was either an allogeneic HSCT recipient or a stem cell or donor lymphocyte infusion donor (not recorded which). It is not recorded whose cells these are; they may come from a transplant donor. Sequencing input: blood, either unsorted or a sorted T cell fraction (not recorded which). The CDR3 loop reads CASSYSLGAAGELFF. CDR3 DNA sequence: TGTGCCAGCAGTTACTCGTTAGGAGCGGCCGGGGAGCTGTTTTTT.